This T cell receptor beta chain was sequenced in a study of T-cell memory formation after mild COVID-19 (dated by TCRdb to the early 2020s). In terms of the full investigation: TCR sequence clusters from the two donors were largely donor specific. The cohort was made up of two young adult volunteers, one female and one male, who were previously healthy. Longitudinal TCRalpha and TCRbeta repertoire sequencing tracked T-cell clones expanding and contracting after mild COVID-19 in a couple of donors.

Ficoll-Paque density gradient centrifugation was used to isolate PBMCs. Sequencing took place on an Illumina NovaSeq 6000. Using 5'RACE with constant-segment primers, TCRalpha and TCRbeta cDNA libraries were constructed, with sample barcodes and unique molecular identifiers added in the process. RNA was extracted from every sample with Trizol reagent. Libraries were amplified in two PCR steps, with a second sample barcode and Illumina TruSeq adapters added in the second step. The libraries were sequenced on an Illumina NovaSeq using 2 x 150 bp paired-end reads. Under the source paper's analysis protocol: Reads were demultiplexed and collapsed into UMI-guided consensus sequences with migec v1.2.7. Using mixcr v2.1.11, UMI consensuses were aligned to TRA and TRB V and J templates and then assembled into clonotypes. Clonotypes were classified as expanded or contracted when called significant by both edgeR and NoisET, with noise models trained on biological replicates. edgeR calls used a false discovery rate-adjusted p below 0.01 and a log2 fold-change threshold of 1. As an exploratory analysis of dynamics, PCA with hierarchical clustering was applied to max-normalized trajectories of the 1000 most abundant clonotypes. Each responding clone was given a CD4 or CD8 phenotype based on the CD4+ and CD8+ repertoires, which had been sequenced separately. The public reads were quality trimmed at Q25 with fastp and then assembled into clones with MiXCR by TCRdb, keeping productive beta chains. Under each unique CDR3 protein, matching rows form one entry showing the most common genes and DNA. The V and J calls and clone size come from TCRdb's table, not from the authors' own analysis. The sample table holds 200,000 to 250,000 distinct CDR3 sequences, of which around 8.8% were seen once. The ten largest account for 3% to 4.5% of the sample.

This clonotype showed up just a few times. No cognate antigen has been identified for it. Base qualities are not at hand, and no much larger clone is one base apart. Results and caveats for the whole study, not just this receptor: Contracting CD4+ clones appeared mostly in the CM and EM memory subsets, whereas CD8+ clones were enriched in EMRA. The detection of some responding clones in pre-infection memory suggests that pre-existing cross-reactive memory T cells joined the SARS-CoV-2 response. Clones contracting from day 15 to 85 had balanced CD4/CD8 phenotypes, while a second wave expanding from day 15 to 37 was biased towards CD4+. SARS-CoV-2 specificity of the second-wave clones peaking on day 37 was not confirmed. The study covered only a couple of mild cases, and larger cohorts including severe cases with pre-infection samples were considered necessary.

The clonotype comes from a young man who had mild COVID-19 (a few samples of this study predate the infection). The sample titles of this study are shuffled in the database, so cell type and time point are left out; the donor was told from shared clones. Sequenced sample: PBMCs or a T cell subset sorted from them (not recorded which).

DNA sequence: TGTGCCAGGACTACGGAAAAACTGTTTTTT. This yields the protein CARTTEKLFF. The chain is encoded by TRBV6-1 joined to TRBJ1-4, with the D gene too uncertain to name. CDR1 and CDR2 are drawn from the germline V gene: MNHNS, SASEGT. The CDR3 measures 10 amino acids from cysteine to phenylalanine. CDR3 DNA only is kept here, 30 bases in frame from base 1. V lost 9 bases and J lost 8 bases; the stretch between them is 7 bases long.